A single sample is the source of the 13 T cell receptor beta chains below, sequenced in a study of beta chain features in type 1 diabetes. Whole-study findings and limits: When Type 1 diabetes patients were examined, their TCRB CDR3s proved moderately but significantly shorter in all four CD4+ subsets.

For these receptors, no antigen is known. Every bit of the isolated RNA underwent reverse transcription, so sequencing read expressed TCRB transcripts. The method was immunoSEQ multiplex PCR; TCRdb's version includes in-frame clones alone and lacks a portion of them. Among about 170,000 clones, less than 10% were seen once, and the ten largest hold approximately 0.54%. Material for sequencing was central memory CD4+ T cells from blood. These receptors were obtained from a man in his late teens or twenties with type 1 diabetes.

V is TRBV5-1 and J is TRBJ2-7, with TRBD2 identical over 7 bases. Per the germline V gene, CDR1 is SGHRS and CDR2 is YFSETQ. Germline trimming cut 0 bases from V and 4 bases from J; bases unmatched to any gene: 7. The CDR3 has 15 amino acids. The CDR3 DNA is TGCGCCAGCAGCTTGGTCAGCGGGATAGTATACGAGCAGTACTTC. Its translation is CASSLVSGIVYEQYF.

This clone showed up just a few times. In DNA form, the CDR3 reads TGTGCCAGCAGCCCCCAGGGTAGCACAGATACGCAGTATTTT. Amino acids: CASSPQGSTDTQYF. The V call is TRBV7-9, the J call TRBJ2-3; possibly TRBD1 for D (5 bases). V lost 5 bases, J lost 0 bases, and 9 bases lay in between. CDR3 size: 14 residues. The V gene's germline CDR1 is SEHNR and CDR2 FQNEAQ (reference sequence).

This clone was counted many times. This chain uses TRBV28 with TRBJ2-7, with 8 bases matching TRBD2. Trimming removed 5 bases from V and 3 bases from J; junction bases left unmatched: 9. This CDR3 is 15 amino acids long. Germline values: CDR1 MDHEN, CDR2 SYDVKM. CDR3 loop: CASSATSGRVYEQYF. The CDR3 DNA is TGTGCCAGCAGTGCAACTAGCGGACGGGTCTACGAGCAGTACTTC.

This sequence joins TRBV7-2 and TRBJ1-1; D might be TRBD1 (6 bases). Germline CDR1 reads SGHTA; CDR2 reads FQGNSA. The ends were cut back, 5 bases at V and 4 bases at J, with 20 bases in the middle. This CDR3 has 16 residues. CDR3 nucleotide sequence: TGTGCCAGCAGCGCGACGGGGGGCGGATATGGCACTGAAGCTTTCTTT. This codes for CASSATGGGYGTEAFF. The variable domain in full, with the rest retrieved from reference TRBV7-2 and TRBJ1-1, is GAGVSQSPSNKVTEKGKDVELRCDPISGHTALYWYRQSLGQGLEFLIYFQGNSAPDKSGLPSDRFSAERTGGSVSTLTIQRTQQEDSAVYLCASSATGGGYGTEAFFGQGTRLTVV.

This clone has a count of ten or more. The rearrangement links TRBV29-1 to TRBJ1-1; D is perhaps TRBD1 (5 bases). With 6 bases removed from V and 0 bases from J, the gap between germline ends came to 11 bases. The CDR3 is 13 amino acids. CDR1 and CDR2 (germline): SQVTM, ANQGSEA. In DNA form, the CDR3 reads TGCAGCGTCCAGGGAACACTGAACACTGAAGCTTTCTTT. As protein: CSVQGTLNTEAFF.

The rearrangement links TRBV30 to TRBJ2-5, with 9 bases that match TRBD1. The J call is uncertain, as TRBJ2-7 better fits the DNA end. In germline, CDR1 is GTSNPN, CDR2 SVGIG (reference sequence). This CDR3 has 12 amino acids. CDR3 loop: CAGGQGLDEQYF. CDR3 DNA: TGTGCCGGCGGACAGGGGCTCGACGAGCAGTACTTC.

J is TRBJ2-7 and V is TRBV30, with D hard to call. The V end lost 5 bases, the J end lost 4 bases, and 6 bases lay between the germline ends. The CDR3 consists of 10 residues. Germline CDR1 reads GTSNPN; CDR2 reads SVGIG (reference sequence). CDR3 sequence reads: CAWGLYEQYF. DNA of the CDR3: TGTGCCTGGGGCCTTTACGAGCAGTACTTC.

The gene calls are TRBV5-1 and TRBJ2-7; 14 bases map to TRBD2. V gave up 5 bases and J gave up 4 bases; unmatched junction bases: 14. Germline assignment: CDR1 SGHRS and CDR2 YFSETQ. This CDR3 is built from 18 residues. CDR3: CASSRGLAGVSPNYEQYF. In nucleotides, the CDR3 is TGCGCCAGCAGTCGGGGACTAGCGGGGGTTTCCCCGAATTACGAGCAGTACTTC.

The V gene is TRBV15, the J gene TRBJ2-3, with D perhaps matching TRBD2 (6 bases). The CDR3 is made up of 13 amino acids. With 5 bases removed from V and 2 bases from J, the gap between germline ends came to 8 bases. Germline CDR1 and CDR2: LNHNV and YYDKDF (reference sequence). The CDR3 DNA sequence: TGTGCCACCAGCGCGGGGCACACAGATACGCAGTATTTT. The encoded protein is CATSAGHTDTQYF.

There are a few counts of this clone. The V and J genes are TRBV2 and TRBJ2-2; tentative D call: TRBD2 (6 bases). Germline V lookup: CDR1 SNHLY, CDR2 FYNNEI. This CDR3 region has 16 residues. Deletions cut 4 bases from V and 2 bases from J, with 14 bases between. The CDR3 sequence is CASSARGARNTGELFF. The DNA of the CDR3 is TGTGCCAGCAGTGCTCGCGGGGCGCGAAACACCGGGGAGCTGTTTTTT.

This sequence joins TRBV30 and TRBJ2-7; TRBD1 aligns across 7 bases. Germline assignment: CDR1 GTSNPN and CDR2 SVGIG (reference sequence). Losses at the gene ends were 4 bases for V and 6 bases for J; bases not matched to a gene: 9. The length of the CDR3 is 13 residues. The CDR3 here is CAWNYGRGSEQYF. The CDR3 nucleotides are TGTGCCTGGAATTACGGCAGGGGGTCCGAGCAGTACTTC.

This clone was counted a few times. The rearrangement uses TRBV29-1 and TRBJ2-5; 9 bases are shared with TRBD2. Germline V gene sequence: CDR1 SQVTM, CDR2 ANQGSEA. V dropped 3 bases and J dropped 7; count of bases not matched to a gene: 9. This CDR3 contains 14 residues. The CDR3 protein is CSVDQNSGGATQYF. CDR3 nucleotide sequence: TGCAGCGTTGACCAAAATAGCGGGGGCGCGACCCAGTACTTC.

This clone has only a few counts. The J gene is TRBJ2-6, the V gene TRBV9; the D is unclear. Germline CDR1 is SGDLS and CDR2 is YYNGEE. V lost 3 bases to trimming and J lost 4 bases, with 20 bases between them. The CDR3 sequence is 18 residues long. CDR3 nucleotide sequence: TGTGCCAGCAGCGCCCCTCGCGGCTCCCTGACCGGGGCCAACGTCCTGACTTTC. Translated: CASSAPRGSLTGANVLTF.